This TCR beta chain was identified in a study of blood T cell repertoires in COVID-19. The assay was immunoSEQ multiplex PCR, and TCRdb's table has in-frame clones only and misses some. The repertoire has about 190,000 clones, around nine tenths of them found once; the top ten carry approximately 7%. This clone was counted once. Germline trimming cut 0 bases from V and 4 bases from J; bases unmatched to any gene: 4. The CDR3 covers 15 residues. The germline V gene encodes CDR1 LNHNV and CDR2 YYDKDF (reference sequence). V usage is TRBV15 and J usage is TRBJ1-2; TRBD1 aligns across 8 bases. The source of this sequence is a man aged 40-49 years with acute or convalescent COVID-19. Sample: peripheral blood. The CDR3 protein is CATSRDRGLVYGYTF. The CDR3 DNA follows: TGTGCCACCAGCAGAGACAGGGGGCTAGTCTATGGCTACACCTTC.